Below, 27 T cell receptor beta chains from the same sample are listed, as sequenced in a study of cytomegalovirus exposure and HLA in healthy donors. The PCR was carried out with 60 Vbeta primers and 13 Jbeta primers. Libraries were prepared by immunoSEQ multiplex PCR; TCRdb keeps only in-frame clonotypes and omits some of them. The table has over 100,000 clones, 84% seen once; the top ten hold 2.5% to 3%. The sequencing sample was made of PBMCs. Receptors were obtained from a woman aged 18-29 years in good health and CMV-seropositive.

The rearrangement links TRBV4-1 to TRBJ2-3, with 7 bases fitting TRBD2. The CDR3 consists of 15 residues. From germline, CDR1 is MGHRA and CDR2 YSYEKL. Unmatched junction bases numbered 5, after V lost 4 bases and J lost 1 base. The CDR3 loop reads CASSLALAGTDTQYF. Written as DNA, the CDR3 is TGCGCCAGCAGCCTTGCCCTAGCGGGCACAGATACGCAGTATTTT.

V gene TRBV2 combines with J gene TRBJ1-5; 10 nucleotides match TRBD1. The CDR3 totals 16 residues. Germline V gene lookup returns CDR1 SNHLY and CDR2 FYNNEI. V was clipped by 3 bases and J by 2 bases; unmatched bases: 4. CDR3 protein: CASSDPGTGGNQPQHF. CDR3 sequence (DNA): TGTGCCAGCAGTGACCCGGGGACAGGGGGCAATCAGCCCCAGCATTTT.

The rearrangement uses TRBV5-6 and TRBJ1-4; D is possibly TRBD1 (5 bases). There are 13 residues in the CDR3. V lost 4 bases and J lost 8, with 12 bases in between. CDR1 is SGHDT, CDR2 YYEEEE, per germline. CDR3 region: CASSGSPGEKLFF. DNA of the CDR3: TGTGCCAGCAGCGGCTCCCCAGGGGAAAAACTGTTTTTT.

The V gene is TRBV10-3, the J gene TRBJ2-3, with D possibly matching TRBD2 (6 bases). CDR1 and CDR2 (germline): ENHRY, SYGVKD. The CDR3 runs 15 residues. Deletions cut 3 bases from V and 6 bases from J, with 16 bases between. The CDR3 is CAISDMGRSGDTQYF. The CDR3 DNA is TGTGCCATCAGTGATATGGGGAGGAGCGGGGATACGCAGTATTTT.

The chain couples TRBV29-1 to TRBJ2-2, with 7 bases matching TRBD1. CDR1 is SQVTM, CDR2 ANQGSEA, per germline. The CDR3 has 13 residues. The V gene end was trimmed by 7 bases and the J gene end by 3 bases; junction bases not matched to a gene: 5. In DNA, the CDR3 is TGCAGCGCTAAAGACAGGGACACCGGGGAGCTGTTTTTT. Its protein product is CSAKDRDTGELFF.

This rearrangement joins TRBV21-1 to TRBJ1-2; the tabulated D call, TRBD1, remains unverified against the DNA. TRBV21-1 is recorded as a pseudogene. The CDR3 loop spans 14 amino acids. The CDR3 sequence is CASPRQGFNYGYTF. CDR3 bases: TGTGCCAGCCCCCGACAGGGGTTTAACTATGGCTACACCTTC.

CDR3 amino acids: CASSVAADSSYEQYF. Here the CDR3 DNA reads TGTGCCAGCAGCGTAGCGGCGGATAGCTCCTACGAGCAGTACTTC. The chain uses TRBV9 and TRBJ2-7; D remains unclear. Germline-derived CDR1 and CDR2 are SGDLS and YYNGEE. Trimming took 0 bases from V and 0 from J, leaving 10 bases between them. The CDR3 spans 15 residues.

The gene calls are TRBV5-4 and TRBJ2-3, with 9 bases lining up with TRBD2. Per the germline V gene, CDR1 is SGHNT and CDR2 is YYREEE (reference sequence). Unmatched junction bases numbered 6, after V lost 6 bases and J lost 1 base. The CDR3 is 15 residues long. CDR3 in amino acids: CASTTGGGGTDTQYF. The CDR3 bases are TGTGCCAGCACAACGGGCGGGGGGGGCACAGATACGCAGTATTTT.

A note on this clone: Sequence at one end of the junction differs from germline and may be a read error. V gene TRBV7-7 combines with J gene TRBJ2-7; TRBD2 agrees at 9 bases. Per the germline V gene, CDR1 is SSHAT and CDR2 is FNYEAQ (reference sequence). The CDR3 totals 13 residues. The CDR3 spells CASSPGLAGEQYF. CDR3 DNA: TGTGCTAGCAGCCCGGGACTAGCTGGTGAGCAGTACTTC.

This clone appeared a single time. The chain uses TRBV4-1 and TRBJ2-3; D possibly corresponds to TRBD2 (5 bases). Germline CDR1 MGHRA, CDR2 YSYEKL. This CDR3 comprises 13 residues. V was pared by 1 base and J by 5 bases, with 7 bases between. DNA for the CDR3: TGCGCCAGCAGCCAAGGACGGGGAGATACGCAGTATTTT. This gives the protein CASSQGRGDTQYF.

V usage is TRBV9 and J usage is TRBJ2-1; no definite D call. This CDR3 is 14 amino acids long. V was cut by 2 bases and J by 4 bases, with 10 bases left in between. CDR1 is SGDLS, CDR2 YYNGEE, per germline. CDR3 sequence reads: CASSVPSQYNEQFF. CDR3 coding DNA: TGTGCCAGCAGCGTGCCCTCCCAGTACAATGAGCAGTTCTTC.

This clone was observed a few times. The germline gene is not matched at one end of the junction; a read error may be the cause. The chain has TRBV7-9 and TRBJ2-7, with D perhaps TRBD1 (6 bases). Germline V gene data show CDR1 as SEHNR and CDR2 as FQNEAQ (reference sequence). The CDR3 sequence is 16 residues long. The DNA of the CDR3 is TGTTCCAGCAGCTTGACTACCGGGACAAACTCCTACGAGCAGTACTTC. This sequence encodes CSSSLTTGTNSYEQYF.

J is TRBJ2-1 and V is TRBV28; D is possibly TRBD2 (6 bases). The CDR3 has 14 amino acids. CDR1 MDHEN and CDR2 SYDVKM come from the germline V gene. The V and J ends lost 10 bases and 0 bases respectively, with 13 bases between them. For the CDR3, the DNA is TGTGCCACTCTAGTGGGAGGCTCCTACAATGAGCAGTTCTTC. It encodes CATLVGGSYNEQFF.

The chain employs TRBV6-5 and TRBJ2-1, with TRBD2 as a possible D gene (5 bases). V gave up 0 bases and J gave up 6 bases, with 6 bases separating them. The CDR3 loop spans 13 amino acids. Germline V gene data show CDR1 as MNHEY and CDR2 as SVGAGI. CDR3 nucleotide sequence: TGTGCCAGCAGTTACTCCCGGGGCAATGAGCAGTTCTTC. It translates to CASSYSRGNEQFF.

The CDR3 region is CASSLGSGGLNEQFF. The CDR3 nucleotides read TGTGCCAGCAGCTTAGGTAGCGGGGGACTAAATGAGCAGTTCTTC. The J gene is TRBJ2-1, the V gene TRBV7-9; 9 bases match TRBD2. The CDR3 totals 15 residues. J gave up 7 bases and V 1 base, and 5 bases lay outside the gene matches. Germline assignment: CDR1 SEHNR and CDR2 FQNEAQ (reference sequence).

CDR3 region: CASSARGPMNYGYTF. For the CDR3, the DNA is TGTGCCAGCAGTGCCAGGGGGCCGATGAACTATGGCTACACCTTC. This chain uses TRBV6-5 with TRBJ1-2, with TRBD1 matching 8 bases. The V segment lost 5 bases and the J segment 2 bases; nucleotides outside the gene matches: 7. CDR1 MNHEY and CDR2 SVGAGI come from the germline V gene. CDR3 size: 15 residues.

The gene calls are TRBV6-1 and TRBJ1-5; D is uncertain. In germline, CDR1 is MNHNS, CDR2 SASEGT. Trimming left V 9 bases short and J 0 bases short, with 9 bases between. The CDR3 is 13 residues long. Here the CDR3 DNA reads TGTGCCAGTTTCTCGGGTAGCAATCAGCCCCAGCATTTT. Its protein is CASFSGSNQPQHF.

This clone was observed a few times. V and J are TRBV5-1 and TRBJ1-2; tentative D call: TRBD1 (5 bases). Germline CDR1 SGHRS, CDR2 YFSETQ. Trimming shortened V by 2 bases and J by 6 bases, and 11 bases separated the two germline ends. There are 13 residues in the CDR3. The CDR3 sequence is CASSLAAGDGYTF. CDR3 DNA sequence: TGCGCCAGCAGCTTAGCAGCGGGGGATGGCTACACCTTC.

The chain employs TRBV29-1 and TRBJ2-1; the match to TRBD2 covers 8 bases. The junction had 7 bases not matched to a gene; V was cut back by 7 bases and J by 5 bases. The CDR3 contains 13 residues. Germline V gives CDR1 SQVTM, CDR2 ANQGSEA. CDR3 in DNA: TGCAGCGCCCCGGGACTAGGCAACAATGAGCAGTTCTTC. This codes for CSAPGLGNNEQFF.

The rearrangement links TRBV18 to TRBJ2-7; TRBD1 matches 11 bases. V was pared by 0 bases and J by 4 bases, with 8 bases of the junction left unmatched. The germline V gene has CDR1 KGHSH and CDR2 LQKENI. The length of the CDR3 is 17 residues. The chain's CDR3 is CASSPPHPDRGQYEQYF. Here the CDR3 DNA reads TGTGCCAGCTCACCACCTCACCCGGACAGGGGGCAATACGAGCAGTACTTC.

J is TRBJ1-1 and V is TRBV6-1; 9 bases fit TRBD1. Germline CDR1 reads MNHNS; CDR2 reads SASEGT. The J segment lost 5 bases and the V segment lost 5 bases, leaving 9 bases of the junction unmatched. This CDR3 contains 15 residues. The CDR3 DNA sequence: TGTGCCAGCAGTCGATCCGGGACAGGGTCAACTGAAGCTTTCTTT. As protein: CASSRSGTGSTEAFF.

The chain links TRBV7-9 to TRBJ2-7, with a possible D match to TRBD2 (5 bases). V was shortened by 0 bases and J by 0 bases, with 6 bases between the two germline ends. This CDR3 is built from 14 residues. CDR1 and CDR2 from the germline V gene are SEHNR and FQNEAQ (reference sequence). The CDR3 DNA sequence: TGTGCCAGCAGCTTAGCTGGAGGCTCCTACGAGCAGTACTTC. It encodes CASSLAGGSYEQYF.

The CDR3 sequence: CASSPNTPGLAGAIYYEQYF. CDR3 nucleotides: TGCGCCAGCAGCCCGAACACCCCGGGACTAGCGGGGGCAATATACTACGAGCAGTACTTC. The V gene is TRBV5-1, the J gene TRBJ2-7, with TRBD2 matching 14 bases. J gave up 3 bases and V 4 bases, and 18 bases lay outside the gene matches. The CDR3 is made up of 20 amino acids. Germline assignment: CDR1 SGHRS and CDR2 YFSETQ.

The J gene is TRBJ2-1, the V gene TRBV4-1; 13 nucleotides line up with TRBD2. The CDR3 totals 14 residues. Germline-derived CDR1 and CDR2 are MGHRA and YSYEKL. The V and J ends lost 8 bases and 10 bases, in that order; junction bases with no gene match: 8. CDR3 coding DNA: TGCGCCAGCGCTGGGACTAGCGGGGAGGAGGAGCAGTTCTTC. It is translated as CASAGTSGEEEQFF.

The CDR3 protein is CAWKGTSGGTDTQYF. The CDR3 DNA reads as TGTGCCTGGAAGGGGACTAGCGGGGGCACAGATACGCAGTATTTT. The chain couples TRBV30 to TRBJ2-3; 13 nucleotides agree with TRBD2. The CDR3 contains 15 residues. CDR1 and CDR2 from the germline V gene are GTSNPN and SVGIG (reference sequence). V was pared by 4 bases and J by 1 base, with 2 bases of the junction left unmatched.

V gene TRBV28 combines with J gene TRBJ2-7; TRBD1 aligns across 9 bases. The CDR3 loop spans 13 amino acids. Per germline, CDR1 MDHEN and CDR2 SYDVKM. V lost 6 bases to trimming and J lost 4 bases; unmatched junction nucleotides: 4. CDR3 nucleotides: TGTGCCAGCAGGACAGGGGGTATTTACGAGCAGTACTTC. Translation gives CASRTGGIYEQYF.

The gene calls are TRBV5-1 and TRBJ2-5; 9 bases match TRBD2. After removal of 0 bases from V and 1 base from J, the junction contained 4 bases not matched to a gene. This CDR3 comprises 16 residues. Germline V gene lookup returns CDR1 SGHRS and CDR2 YFSETQ. The CDR3 region has the DNA TGCGCCAGCAGCTTGGAAGCTAGCGGGGCCCAAGAGACCCAGTACTTC. It codes for CASSLEASGAQETQYF. Filled out from reference TRBV5-1 and TRBJ2-5, the complete variable domain reads KAGVTQTPRYLIKTRGQQVTLSCSPISGHRSVSWYQQTPGQGLQFLFEYFSETQRNKGNFPGRFSGRQFSNSRSEMNVSTLELGDSALYLCASSLEASGAQETQYFGPGTRLLVL.